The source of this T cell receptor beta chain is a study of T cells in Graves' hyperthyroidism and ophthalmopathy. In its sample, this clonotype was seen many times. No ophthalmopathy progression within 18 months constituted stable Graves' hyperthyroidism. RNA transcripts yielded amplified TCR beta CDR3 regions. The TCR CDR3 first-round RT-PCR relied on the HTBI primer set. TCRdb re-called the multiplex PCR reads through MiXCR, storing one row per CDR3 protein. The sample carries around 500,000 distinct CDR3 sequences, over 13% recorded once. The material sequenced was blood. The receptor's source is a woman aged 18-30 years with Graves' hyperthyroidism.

The CDR3 sequence is CASSYVRTNNEQFF. In DNA form, the CDR3 reads TGTGCCAGCAGTTACGTGAGGACGAACAATGAGCAGTTCTTC. This sequence joins TRBV6-5 and TRBJ2-1; D gene ambiguous. Germline V gives CDR1 MNHEY, CDR2 SVGAGI. V lost 2 bases and J lost 5, with 10 bases in between. This CDR3 spans 14 amino acids.